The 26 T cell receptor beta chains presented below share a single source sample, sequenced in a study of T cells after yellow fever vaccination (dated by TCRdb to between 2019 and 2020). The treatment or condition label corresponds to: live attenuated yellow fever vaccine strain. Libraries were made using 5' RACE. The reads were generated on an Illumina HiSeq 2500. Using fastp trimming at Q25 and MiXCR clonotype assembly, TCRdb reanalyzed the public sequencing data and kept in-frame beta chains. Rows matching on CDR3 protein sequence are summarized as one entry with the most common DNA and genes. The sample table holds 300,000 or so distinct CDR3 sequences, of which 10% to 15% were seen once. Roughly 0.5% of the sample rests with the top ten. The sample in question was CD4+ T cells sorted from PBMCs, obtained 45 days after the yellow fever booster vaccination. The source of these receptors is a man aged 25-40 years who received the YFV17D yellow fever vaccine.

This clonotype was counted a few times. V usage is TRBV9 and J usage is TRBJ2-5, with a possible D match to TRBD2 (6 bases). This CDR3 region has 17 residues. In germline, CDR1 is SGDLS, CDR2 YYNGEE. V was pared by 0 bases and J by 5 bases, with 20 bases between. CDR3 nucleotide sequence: TGTGCCAGCAGCGTAGCTCCTAGCGCCCGAGGGGAGGAGACCCAGTACTTC. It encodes CASSVAPSARGEETQYF.

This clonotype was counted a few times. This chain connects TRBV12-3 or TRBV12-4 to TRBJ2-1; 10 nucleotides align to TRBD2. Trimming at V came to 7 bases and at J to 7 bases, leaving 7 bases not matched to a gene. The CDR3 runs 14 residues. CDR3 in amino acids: CASTTTTSGNEQFF. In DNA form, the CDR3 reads TGTGCCAGCACAACCACGACTAGCGGGAATGAGCAGTTCTTC.

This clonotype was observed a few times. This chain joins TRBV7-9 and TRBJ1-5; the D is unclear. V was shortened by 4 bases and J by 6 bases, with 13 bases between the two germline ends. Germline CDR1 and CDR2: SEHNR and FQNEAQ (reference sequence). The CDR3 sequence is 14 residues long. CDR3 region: CASSSPDVGQPQHF. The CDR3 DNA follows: TGTGCCAGCAGCTCCCCGGACGTCGGTCAGCCCCAGCATTTT.

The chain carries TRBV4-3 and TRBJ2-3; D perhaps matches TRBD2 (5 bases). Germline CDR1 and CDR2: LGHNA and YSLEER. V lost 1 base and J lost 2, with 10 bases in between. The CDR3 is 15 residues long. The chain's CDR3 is CASSQGIATTDTQYF. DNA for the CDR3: TGCGCCAGCAGCCAAGGTATAGCGACCACAGATACGCAGTATTTT.

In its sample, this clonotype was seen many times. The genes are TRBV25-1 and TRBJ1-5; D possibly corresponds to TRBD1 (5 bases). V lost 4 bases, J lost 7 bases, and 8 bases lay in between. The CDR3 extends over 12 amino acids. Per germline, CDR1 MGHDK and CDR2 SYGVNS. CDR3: CASSGGGQPQHF. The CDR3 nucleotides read TGTGCCAGCAGTGGGGGGGGGCAGCCCCAGCATTTT. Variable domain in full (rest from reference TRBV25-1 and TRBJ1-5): EADIYQTPRYLVIGTGKKITLECSQTMGHDKMYWYQQDPGMELHLIHYSYGVNSTEKGDLSSESTVSRIRTEHFPLTLESARPSHTSQYLCASSGGGQPQHFGDGTRLSIL.

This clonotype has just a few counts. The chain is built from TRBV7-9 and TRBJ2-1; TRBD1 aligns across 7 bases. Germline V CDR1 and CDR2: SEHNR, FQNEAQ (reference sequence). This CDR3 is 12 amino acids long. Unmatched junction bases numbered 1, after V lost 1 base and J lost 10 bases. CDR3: CASSLVTGEQFF. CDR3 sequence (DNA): TGTGCCAGCAGCTTAGTGACAGGGGAGCAGTTCTTC.

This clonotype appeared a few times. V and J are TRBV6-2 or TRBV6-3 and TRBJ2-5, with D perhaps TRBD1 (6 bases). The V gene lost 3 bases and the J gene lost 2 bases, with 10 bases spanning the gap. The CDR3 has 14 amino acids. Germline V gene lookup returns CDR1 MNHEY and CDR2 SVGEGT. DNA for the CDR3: TGTGCCAGCAGTTATGGGACACCACAAGAGACCCAGTACTTC. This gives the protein CASSYGTPQETQYF.

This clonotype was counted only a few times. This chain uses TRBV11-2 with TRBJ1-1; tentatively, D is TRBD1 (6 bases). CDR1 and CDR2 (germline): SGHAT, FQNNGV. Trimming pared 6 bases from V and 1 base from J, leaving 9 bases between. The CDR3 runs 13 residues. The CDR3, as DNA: TGTGCCAGCAGACCACAGGGGAACACTGAAGCTTTCTTT. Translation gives CASRPQGNTEAFF. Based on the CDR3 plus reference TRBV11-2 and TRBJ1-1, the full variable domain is EAGVAQSPRYKIIEKRQSVAFWCNPISGHATLYWYQQILGQGPKLLIQFQNNGVVDDSQLPKDRFSAERLKGVDSTLKIQPAKLEDSAVYLCASRPQGNTEAFFGQGTRLTVV.

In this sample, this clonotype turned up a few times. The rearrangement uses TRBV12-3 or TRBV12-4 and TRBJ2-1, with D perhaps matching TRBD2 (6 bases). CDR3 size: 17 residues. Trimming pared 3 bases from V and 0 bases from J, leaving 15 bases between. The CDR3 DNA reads TGTGCCAGCAGTTTGGCCCAACTAGCCACCTCCTACAATGAGCAGTTCTTC. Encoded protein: CASSLAQLATSYNEQFF.

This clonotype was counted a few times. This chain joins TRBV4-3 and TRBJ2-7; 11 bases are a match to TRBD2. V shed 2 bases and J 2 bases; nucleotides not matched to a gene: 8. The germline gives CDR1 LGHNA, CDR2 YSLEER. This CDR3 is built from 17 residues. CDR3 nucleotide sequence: TGCGCCAGCAGCCAATCAACTAGCGGGAGTTTTCCCTACGAGCAGTACTTC. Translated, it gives CASSQSTSGSFPYEQYF.

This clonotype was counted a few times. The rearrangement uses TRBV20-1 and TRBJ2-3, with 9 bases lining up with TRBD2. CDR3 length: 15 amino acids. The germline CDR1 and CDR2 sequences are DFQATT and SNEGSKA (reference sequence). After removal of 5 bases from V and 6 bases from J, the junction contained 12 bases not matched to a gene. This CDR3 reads CSALPAGGPADTQYF. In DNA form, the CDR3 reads TGCAGTGCTTTGCCCGCGGGAGGGCCCGCGGATACGCAGTATTTT.

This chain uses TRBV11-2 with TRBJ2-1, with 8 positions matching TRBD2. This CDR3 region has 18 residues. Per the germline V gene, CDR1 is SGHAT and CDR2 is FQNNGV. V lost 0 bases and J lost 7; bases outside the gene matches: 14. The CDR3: CASSLDLTSGGTRNEQFF. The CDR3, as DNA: TGTGCCAGCAGCTTAGATTTAACTAGCGGTGGGACGAGGAATGAGCAGTTCTTC.

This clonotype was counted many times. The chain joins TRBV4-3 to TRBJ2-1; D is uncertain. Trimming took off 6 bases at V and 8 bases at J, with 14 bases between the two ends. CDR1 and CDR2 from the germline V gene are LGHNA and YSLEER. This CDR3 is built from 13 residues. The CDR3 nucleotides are TGCGCCAGCAGTTCAAGTTGGTACGATGAGCAGTTCTTC. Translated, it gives CASSSSWYDEQFF.

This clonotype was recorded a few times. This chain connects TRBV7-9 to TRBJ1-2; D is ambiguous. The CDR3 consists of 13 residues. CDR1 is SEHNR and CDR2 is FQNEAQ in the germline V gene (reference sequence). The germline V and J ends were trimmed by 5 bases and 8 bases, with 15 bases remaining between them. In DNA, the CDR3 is TGTGCCAGCAGCGGTACGGCTTTATGGGGCTACACCTTC. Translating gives CASSGTALWGYTF.

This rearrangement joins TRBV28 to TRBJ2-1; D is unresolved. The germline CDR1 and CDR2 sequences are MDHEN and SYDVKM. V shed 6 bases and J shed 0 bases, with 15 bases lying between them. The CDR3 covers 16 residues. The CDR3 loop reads CASSASGGSSYNEQFF. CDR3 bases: TGTGCCAGCAGCGCCTCCGGCGGCAGCTCCTACAATGAGCAGTTCTTC. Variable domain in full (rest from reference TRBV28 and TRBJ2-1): DVKVTQSSRYLVKRTGEKVFLECVQDMDHENMFWYRQDPGLGLRLIYFSYDVKMKEKGDIPEGYSVSREKKERFSLILESASTNQTSMYLCASSASGGSSYNEQFFGPGTRLTVL.

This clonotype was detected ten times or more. CDR3 region: CASSIARRRAQPQHF. Written as DNA, the CDR3 is TGTGCCAGCAGCATAGCCCGCCGTAGGGCCCAGCCCCAGCATTTT. The rearrangement uses TRBV12-3 or TRBV12-4 and TRBJ1-5; D call uncertain. V was shortened by 6 bases and J by 7 bases, with 19 bases between the two germline ends. The CDR3 runs to 15 residues.

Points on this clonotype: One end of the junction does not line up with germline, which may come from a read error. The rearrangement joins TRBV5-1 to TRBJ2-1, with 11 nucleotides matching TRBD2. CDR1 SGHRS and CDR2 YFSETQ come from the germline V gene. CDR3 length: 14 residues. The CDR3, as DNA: TGCGCCAGCAGCTTGGTAGTAGCGGGAGGGCCCTCGGTCTTC. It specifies CASSLVVAGGPSVF.

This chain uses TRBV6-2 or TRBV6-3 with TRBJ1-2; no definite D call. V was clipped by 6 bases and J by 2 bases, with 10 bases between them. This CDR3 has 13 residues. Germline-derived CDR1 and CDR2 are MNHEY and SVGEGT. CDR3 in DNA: TGTGCCAGCAGCCGGACGGGGAACTATGGCTACACCTTC. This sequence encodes CASSRTGNYGYTF.

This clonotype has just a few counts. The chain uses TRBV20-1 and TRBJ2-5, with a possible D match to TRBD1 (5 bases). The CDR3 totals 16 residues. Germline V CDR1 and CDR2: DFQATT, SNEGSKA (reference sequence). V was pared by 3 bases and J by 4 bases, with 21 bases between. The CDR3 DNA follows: TGCAGTGCTAGTCTCCGGGTGGGGCCTTACAGAGAGACCCAGTACTTC. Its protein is CSASLRVGPYRETQYF.

CDR3 loop: CASSLGASAAQETQYF. The DNA of the CDR3 is TGTGCCAGCAGCTTAGGGGCTAGCGCGGCGCAAGAGACCCAGTACTTC. The rearrangement links TRBV11-2 to TRBJ2-5; a possible D gene is TRBD2 (6 bases). Germline CDR1 is SGHAT and CDR2 is FQNNGV. V lost 1 base, J lost 2 bases, and 14 bases lay in between. The CDR3 is 16 residues long.

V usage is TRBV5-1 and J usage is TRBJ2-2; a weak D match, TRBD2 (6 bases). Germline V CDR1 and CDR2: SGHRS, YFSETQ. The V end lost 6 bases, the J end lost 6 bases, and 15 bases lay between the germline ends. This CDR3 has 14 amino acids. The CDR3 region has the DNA TGCGCCAGCATGCTAGCGCAGGGTGCCGGGGAGCTGTTTTTT. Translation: CASMLAQGAGELFF.

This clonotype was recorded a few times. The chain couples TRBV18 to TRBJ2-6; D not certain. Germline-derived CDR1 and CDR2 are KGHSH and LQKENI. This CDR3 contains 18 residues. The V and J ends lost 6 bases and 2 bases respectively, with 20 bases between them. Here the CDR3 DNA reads TGTGCCAGCTCCCAATCGGCAGCATTATCCACTGGGGCCAACGTCCTGACTTTC. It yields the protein CASSQSAALSTGANVLTF.

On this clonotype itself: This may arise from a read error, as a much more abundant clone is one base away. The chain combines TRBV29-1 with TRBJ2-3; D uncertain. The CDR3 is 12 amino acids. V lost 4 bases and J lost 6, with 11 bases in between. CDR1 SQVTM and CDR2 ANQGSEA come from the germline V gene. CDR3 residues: CSVGARYDTQYF. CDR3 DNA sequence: TGCAGCGTTGGGGCCCGATACGATACGCAGTATTTT.

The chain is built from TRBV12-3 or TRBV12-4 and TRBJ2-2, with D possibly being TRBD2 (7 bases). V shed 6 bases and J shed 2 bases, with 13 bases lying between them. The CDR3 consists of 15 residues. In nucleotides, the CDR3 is TGTGCCAGCAGAGGGGGGGCCACCAACACCGGGGAGCTGTTTTTT. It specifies CASRGGATNTGELFF.

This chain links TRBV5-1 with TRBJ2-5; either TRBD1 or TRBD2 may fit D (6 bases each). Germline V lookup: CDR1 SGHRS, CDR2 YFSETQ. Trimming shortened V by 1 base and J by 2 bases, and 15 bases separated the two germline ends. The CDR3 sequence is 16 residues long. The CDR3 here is CASSLPRGTTQETQYF. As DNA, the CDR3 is TGCGCCAGCAGCTTGCCCCGCGGGACAACACAAGAGACCCAGTACTTC.

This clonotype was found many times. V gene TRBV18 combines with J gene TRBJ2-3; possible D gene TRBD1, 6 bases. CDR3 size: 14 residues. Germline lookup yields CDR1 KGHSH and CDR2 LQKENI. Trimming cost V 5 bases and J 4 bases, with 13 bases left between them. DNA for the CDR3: TGTGCCAGCTCAATAGTTTCAGGGGCAGATACGCAGTATTTT. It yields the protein CASSIVSGADTQYF.